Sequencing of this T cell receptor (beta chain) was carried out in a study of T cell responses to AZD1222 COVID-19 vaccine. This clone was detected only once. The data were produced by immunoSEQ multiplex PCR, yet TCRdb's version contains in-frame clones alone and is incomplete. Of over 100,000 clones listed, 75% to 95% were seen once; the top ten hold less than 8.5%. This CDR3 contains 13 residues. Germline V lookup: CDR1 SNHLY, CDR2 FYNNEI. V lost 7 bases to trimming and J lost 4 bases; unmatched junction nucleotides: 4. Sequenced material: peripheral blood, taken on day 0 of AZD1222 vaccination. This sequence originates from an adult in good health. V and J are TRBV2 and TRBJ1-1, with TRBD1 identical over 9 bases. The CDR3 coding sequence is TGTGCCAGCAACAGACAGGGGGGCACTGAAGCTTTCTTT. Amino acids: CASNRQGGTEAFF.